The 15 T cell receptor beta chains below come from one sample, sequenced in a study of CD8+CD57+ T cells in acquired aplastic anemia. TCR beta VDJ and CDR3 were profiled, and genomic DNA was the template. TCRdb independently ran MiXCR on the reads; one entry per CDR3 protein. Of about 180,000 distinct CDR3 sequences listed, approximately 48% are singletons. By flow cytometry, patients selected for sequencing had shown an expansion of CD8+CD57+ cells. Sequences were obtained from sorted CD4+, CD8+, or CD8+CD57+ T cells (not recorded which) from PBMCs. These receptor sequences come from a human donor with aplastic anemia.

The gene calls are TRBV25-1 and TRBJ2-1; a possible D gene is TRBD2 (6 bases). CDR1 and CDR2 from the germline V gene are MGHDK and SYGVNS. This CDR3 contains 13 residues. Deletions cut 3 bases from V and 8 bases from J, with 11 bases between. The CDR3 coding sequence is TGTGCCAGCAGTGAGTGGGAGCGGGATGAGCAGTTCTTC. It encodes CASSEWERDEQFF. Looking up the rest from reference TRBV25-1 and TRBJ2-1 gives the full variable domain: EADIYQTPRYLVIGTGKKITLECSQTMGHDKMYWYQQDPGMELHLIHYSYGVNSTEKGDLSSESTVSRIRTEHFPLTLESARPSHTSQYLCASSEWERDEQFFGPGTRLTVL.

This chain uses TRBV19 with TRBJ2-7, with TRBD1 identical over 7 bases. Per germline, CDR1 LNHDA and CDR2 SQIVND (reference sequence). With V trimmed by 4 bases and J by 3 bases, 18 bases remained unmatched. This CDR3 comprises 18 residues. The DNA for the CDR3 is TGTGCCAGTAGTACCGACAGGGTGGGGTCTGGGTCACTCTACGAGCAGTACTTC. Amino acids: CASSTDRVGSGSLYEQYF.

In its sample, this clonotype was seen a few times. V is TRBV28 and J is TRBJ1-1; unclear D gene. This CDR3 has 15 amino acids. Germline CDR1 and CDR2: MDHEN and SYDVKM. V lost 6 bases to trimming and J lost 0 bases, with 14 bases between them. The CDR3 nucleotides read TGTGCCAGCAGACCGACCTTGGGAGTGAACACTGAAGCTTTCTTT. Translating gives CASRPTLGVNTEAFF. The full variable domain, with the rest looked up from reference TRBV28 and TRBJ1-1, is DVKVTQSSRYLVKRTGEKVFLECVQDMDHENMFWYRQDPGLGLRLIYFSYDVKMKEKGDIPEGYSVSREKKERFSLILESASTNQTSMYLCASRPTLGVNTEAFFGQGTRLTVV.

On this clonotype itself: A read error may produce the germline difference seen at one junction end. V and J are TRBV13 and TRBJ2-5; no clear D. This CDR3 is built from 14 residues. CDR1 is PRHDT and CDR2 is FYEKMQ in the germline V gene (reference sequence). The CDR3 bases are TGTGCCAACAGCTTAGGACCAACGCGAGGGACCCAGTACTTC. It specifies CANSLGPTRGTQYF.

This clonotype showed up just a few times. CDR3 DNA: TGTGCCACCAGTGATTCGGGACTAGCGGGGATAGAGACCCAGTACTTC. Translating it yields CATSDSGLAGIETQYF. J is TRBJ2-5 and V is TRBV24-1, with 13 bases fitting TRBD2. Germline V gene sequence: CDR1 KGHDR, CDR2 SFDVKD. V trimming: 2 bases; J trimming: 4 bases; junction bases outside the gene matches: 3. The CDR3 spans 16 residues.

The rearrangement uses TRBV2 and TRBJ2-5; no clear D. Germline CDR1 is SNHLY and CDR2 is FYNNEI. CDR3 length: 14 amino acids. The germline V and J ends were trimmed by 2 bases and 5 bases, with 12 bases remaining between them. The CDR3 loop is CASSERLGWETQYF. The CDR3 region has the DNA TGTGCCAGCAGTGAAAGGTTAGGCTGGGAGACCCAGTACTTC.

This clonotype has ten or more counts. Here the CDR3 reads CAAQGVGETQYF. The CDR3 DNA reads as TGTGCCGCCCAGGGGGTCGGGGAGACCCAGTACTTC. The V call is TRBV10-3, the J call TRBJ2-5; TRBD1 agrees at 7 bases. Germline V lookup: CDR1 ENHRY, CDR2 SYGVKD. Trimming took 11 bases from V and 5 from J; bases not matched to a gene: 8. CDR3 length: 12 residues.

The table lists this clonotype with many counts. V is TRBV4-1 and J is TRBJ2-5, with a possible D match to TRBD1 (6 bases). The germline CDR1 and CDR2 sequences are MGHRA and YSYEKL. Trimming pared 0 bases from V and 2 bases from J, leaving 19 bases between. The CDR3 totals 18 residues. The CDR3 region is CASSQDRGLWTVQETQYF. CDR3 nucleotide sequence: TGCGCCAGCAGCCAAGATCGTGGTTTATGGACAGTTCAAGAGACCCAGTACTTC.

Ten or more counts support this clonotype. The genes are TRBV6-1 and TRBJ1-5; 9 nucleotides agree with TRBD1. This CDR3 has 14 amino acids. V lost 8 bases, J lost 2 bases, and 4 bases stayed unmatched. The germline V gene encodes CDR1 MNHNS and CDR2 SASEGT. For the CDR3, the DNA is TGTGCCAGCTGGGGACAGGGTCGCAATCAGCCCCAGCATTTT. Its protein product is CASWGQGRNQPQHF.

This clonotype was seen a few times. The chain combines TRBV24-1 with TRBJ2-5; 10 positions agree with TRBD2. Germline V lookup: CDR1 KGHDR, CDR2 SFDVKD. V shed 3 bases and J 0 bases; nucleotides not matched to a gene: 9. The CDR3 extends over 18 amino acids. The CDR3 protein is CATSDEVGTSAHQETQYF. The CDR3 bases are TGTGCCACCAGTGATGAGGTTGGGACTAGCGCCCACCAAGAGACCCAGTACTTC.

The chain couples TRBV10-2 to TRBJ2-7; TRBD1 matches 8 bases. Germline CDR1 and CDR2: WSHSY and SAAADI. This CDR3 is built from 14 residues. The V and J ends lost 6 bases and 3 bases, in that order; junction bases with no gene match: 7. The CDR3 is CASSGTGFHYEQYF. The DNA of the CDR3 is TGCGCCAGCAGCGGGACAGGATTCCACTACGAGCAGTACTTC.

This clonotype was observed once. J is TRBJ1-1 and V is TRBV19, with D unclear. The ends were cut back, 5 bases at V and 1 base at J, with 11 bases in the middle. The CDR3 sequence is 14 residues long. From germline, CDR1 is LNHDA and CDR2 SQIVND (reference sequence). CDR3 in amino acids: CASSAWGSNTEAFF. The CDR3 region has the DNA TGTGCCAGTAGTGCCTGGGGTTCGAACACTGAAGCTTTCTTT.

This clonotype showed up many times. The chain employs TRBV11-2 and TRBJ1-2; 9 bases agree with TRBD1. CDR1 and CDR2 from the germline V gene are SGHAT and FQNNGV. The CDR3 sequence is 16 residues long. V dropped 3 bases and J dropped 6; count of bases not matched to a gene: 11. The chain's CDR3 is CASSFLRPGTGNGYTF. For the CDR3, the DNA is TGTGCCAGCAGCTTCCTACGTCCCGGGACAGGGAATGGCTACACCTTC. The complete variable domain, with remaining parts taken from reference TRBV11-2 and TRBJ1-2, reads EAGVAQSPRYKIIEKRQSVAFWCNPISGHATLYWYQQILGQGPKLLIQFQNNGVVDDSQLPKDRFSAERLKGVDSTLKIQPAKLEDSAVYLCASSFLRPGTGNGYTFGSGTRLTVV.

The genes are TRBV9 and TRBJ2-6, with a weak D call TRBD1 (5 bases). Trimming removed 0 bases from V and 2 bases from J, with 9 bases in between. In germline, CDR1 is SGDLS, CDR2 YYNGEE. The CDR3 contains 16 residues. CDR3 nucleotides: TGTGCCAGCAGCGTAGCTATCAGGGCTGGGGCCAACGTCCTGACTTTC. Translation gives CASSVAIRAGANVLTF.

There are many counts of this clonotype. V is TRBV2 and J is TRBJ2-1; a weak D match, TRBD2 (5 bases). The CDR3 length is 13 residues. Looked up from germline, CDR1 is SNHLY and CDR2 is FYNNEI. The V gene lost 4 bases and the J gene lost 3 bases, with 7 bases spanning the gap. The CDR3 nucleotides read TGTGCCAGCAGTGCCGGGGTCTACAATGAGCAGTTCTTC. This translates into CASSAGVYNEQFF.